This T cell receptor (beta chain) was obtained from a study of blood T cell repertoires in COVID-19. Repertoires were generated with immunoSEQ multiplex PCR, while TCRdb's copy carries only in-frame clones and drops some. The sample includes roughly 290,000 clones, roughly nine tenths of them seen just once. Germline assignment: CDR1 SGHAT and CDR2 FQNNGV. Trimming removed 5 bases from V and 4 bases from J; junction bases left unmatched: 9. The CDR3 covers 15 residues. The sequenced material came from PBMCs or T cells enriched from blood (not recorded which). The clonotype comes from a woman aged 35 to 49 who had recovered from COVID-19. The gene calls are TRBV11-2 and TRBJ1-2; 8 nucleotides match TRBD1. The CDR3 sequence: CASSLDRGGSYGYTF. The CDR3 nucleotides read TGTGCCAGCAGCCTTGACAGGGGCGGGAGCTATGGCTACACCTTC.